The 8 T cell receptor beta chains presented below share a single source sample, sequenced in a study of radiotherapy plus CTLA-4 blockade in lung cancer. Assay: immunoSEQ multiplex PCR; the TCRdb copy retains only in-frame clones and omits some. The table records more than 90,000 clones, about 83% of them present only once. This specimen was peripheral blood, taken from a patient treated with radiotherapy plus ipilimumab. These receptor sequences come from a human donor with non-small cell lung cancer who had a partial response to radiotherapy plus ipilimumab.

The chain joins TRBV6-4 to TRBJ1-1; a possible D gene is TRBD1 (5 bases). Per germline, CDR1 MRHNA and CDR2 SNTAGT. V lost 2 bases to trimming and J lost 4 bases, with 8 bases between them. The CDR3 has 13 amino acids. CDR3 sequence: CASSDVGGTEAFF. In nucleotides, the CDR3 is TGTGCCAGCAGTGACGTCGGGGGCACTGAAGCTTTCTTT.

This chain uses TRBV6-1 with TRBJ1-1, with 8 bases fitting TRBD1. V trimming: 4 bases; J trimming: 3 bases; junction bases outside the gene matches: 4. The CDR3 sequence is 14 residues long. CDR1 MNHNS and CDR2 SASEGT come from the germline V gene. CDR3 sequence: CASSVQQGDTEAFF. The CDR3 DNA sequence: TGTGCCAGCAGTGTGCAACAGGGGGACACTGAAGCTTTCTTT.

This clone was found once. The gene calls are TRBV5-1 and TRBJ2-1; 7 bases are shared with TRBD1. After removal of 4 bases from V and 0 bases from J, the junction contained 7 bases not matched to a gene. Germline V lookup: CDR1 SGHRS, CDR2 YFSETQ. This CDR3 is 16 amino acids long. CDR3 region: CASSPADRSSYNEQFF. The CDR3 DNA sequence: TGCGCCAGCAGCCCCGCGGACAGGAGCTCCTACAATGAGCAGTTCTTC.

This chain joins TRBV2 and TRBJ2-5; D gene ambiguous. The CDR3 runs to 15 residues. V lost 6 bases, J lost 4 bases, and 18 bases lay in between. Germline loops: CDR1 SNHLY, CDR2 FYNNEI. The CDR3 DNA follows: TGTGCCAGCAGCGCGAACTTTCTCCCCGCAGAGACCCAGTACTTC. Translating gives CASSANFLPAETQYF.

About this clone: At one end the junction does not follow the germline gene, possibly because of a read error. CDR3 region: CASSPLAGGPYEQYF. Here the CDR3 DNA reads TGTGCCAGCTCACCCCTAGCGGGAGGGCCCTATGAGCAGTACTTC. This sequence joins TRBV18 and TRBJ2-7, with 12 nucleotides matching TRBD2. Germline lookup yields CDR1 KGHSH and CDR2 LQKENI. This CDR3 region has 15 residues.

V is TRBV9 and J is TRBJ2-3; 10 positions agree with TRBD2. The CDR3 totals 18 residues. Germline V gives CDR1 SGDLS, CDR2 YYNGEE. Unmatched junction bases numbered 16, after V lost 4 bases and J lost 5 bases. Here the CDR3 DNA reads TGTGCCAGCAGCTCCCCCAAGAGCGGGAGGGAAGGTGTAGATACGCAGTATTTT. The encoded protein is CASSSPKSGREGVDTQYF.

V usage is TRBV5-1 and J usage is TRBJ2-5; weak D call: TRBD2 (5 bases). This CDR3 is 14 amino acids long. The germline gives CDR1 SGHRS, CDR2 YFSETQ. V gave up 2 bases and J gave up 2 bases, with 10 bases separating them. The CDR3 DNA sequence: TGCGCCAGCAGCTTAGGACTGGAACAAGAGACCCAGTACTTC. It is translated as CASSLGLEQETQYF.

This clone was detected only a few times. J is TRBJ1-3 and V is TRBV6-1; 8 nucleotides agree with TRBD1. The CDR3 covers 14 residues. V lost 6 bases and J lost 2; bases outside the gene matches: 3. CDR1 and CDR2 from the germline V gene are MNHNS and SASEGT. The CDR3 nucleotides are TGTGCCAGCAGCCTGGACAGGGCTGGAAACACCATATATTTT. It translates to CASSLDRAGNTIYF.